This TCR beta chain was sequenced during a study of blood T cell repertoires in COVID-19. Produced via immunoSEQ multiplex PCR; TCRdb's table is partial and in-frame only. The data show around 300,000 clones, approximately 92% seen once. The CDR3 runs 15 residues. From germline, CDR1 is SEHNR and CDR2 FQNEAQ (reference sequence). V lost 5 bases and J lost 4, with 12 bases in between. The sequencing input was peripheral blood. The origin of this receptor is a woman aged 25 to 39 with COVID-19, enrolled during active disease. The chain joins TRBV7-9 to TRBJ2-6; a weak D match, TRBD2 (6 bases). CDR3 sequence (DNA): TGTGCCAGCAGCCAAGGCGGGGCCGGGGCCAACGTCCTGACTTTC. Translated: CASSQGGAGANVLTF.